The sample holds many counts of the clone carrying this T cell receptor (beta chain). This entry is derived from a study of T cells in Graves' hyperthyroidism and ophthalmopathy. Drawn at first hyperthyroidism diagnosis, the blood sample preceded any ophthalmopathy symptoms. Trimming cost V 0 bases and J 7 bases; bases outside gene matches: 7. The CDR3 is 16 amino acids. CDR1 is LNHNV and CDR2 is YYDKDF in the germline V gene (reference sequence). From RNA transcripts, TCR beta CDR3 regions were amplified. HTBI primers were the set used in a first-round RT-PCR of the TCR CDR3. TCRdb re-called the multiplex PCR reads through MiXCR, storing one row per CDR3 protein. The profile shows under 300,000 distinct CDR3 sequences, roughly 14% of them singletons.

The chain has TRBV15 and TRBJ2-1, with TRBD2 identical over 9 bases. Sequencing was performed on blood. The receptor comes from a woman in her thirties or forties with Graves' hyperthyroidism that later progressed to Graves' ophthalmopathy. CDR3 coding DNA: TGTGCCACCAGCAGAGATAGAGGCGGGAGGGGAAATGAGCAGTTCTTC. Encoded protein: CATSRDRGGRGNEQFF.